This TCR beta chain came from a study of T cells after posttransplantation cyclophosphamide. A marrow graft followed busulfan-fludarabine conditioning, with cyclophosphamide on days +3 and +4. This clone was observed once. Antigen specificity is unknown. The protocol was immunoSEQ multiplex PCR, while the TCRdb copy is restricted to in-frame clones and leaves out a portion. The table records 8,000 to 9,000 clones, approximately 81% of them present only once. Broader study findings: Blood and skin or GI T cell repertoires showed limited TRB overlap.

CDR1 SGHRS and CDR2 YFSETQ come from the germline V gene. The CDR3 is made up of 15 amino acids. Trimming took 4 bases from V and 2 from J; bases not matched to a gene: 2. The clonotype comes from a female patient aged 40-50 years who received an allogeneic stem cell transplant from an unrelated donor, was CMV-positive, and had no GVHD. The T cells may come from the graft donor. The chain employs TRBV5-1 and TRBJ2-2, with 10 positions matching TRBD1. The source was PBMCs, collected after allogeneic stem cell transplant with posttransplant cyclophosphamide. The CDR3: CASSRDRGNTGELFF. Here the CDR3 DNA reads TGCGCCAGCAGCAGGGACAGGGGAAACACCGGGGAGCTGTTTTTT.